This T cell receptor beta chain was obtained from a study of blood T cell repertoires in COVID-19. Study in general: From T cells, B-cell-depleted T cells, or PBMCs came the material, which was cDNA or gDNA.

Repertoires were generated with immunoSEQ multiplex PCR, while TCRdb's copy carries only in-frame clones and drops some. Altogether approximately 200,000 clones are present, approximately 87% being singletons, with the ten largest covering 2.2%. The CDR3 has 16 amino acids. Germline CDR1 is SEHNR and CDR2 is FQNEAQ (reference sequence). V shed 5 bases and J 4 bases; nucleotides not matched to a gene: 8. The sequenced sample consisted of peripheral blood. V and J are TRBV7-9 and TRBJ2-5; TRBD1 matches at 12 bases. This receptor was identified in a woman aged 45-65 years with acute or convalescent COVID-19. CDR3 protein: CASSVRRDRGRETQYF. The CDR3 DNA sequence: TGTGCCAGCAGCGTTAGACGGGACAGGGGGCGAGAGACCCAGTACTTC.